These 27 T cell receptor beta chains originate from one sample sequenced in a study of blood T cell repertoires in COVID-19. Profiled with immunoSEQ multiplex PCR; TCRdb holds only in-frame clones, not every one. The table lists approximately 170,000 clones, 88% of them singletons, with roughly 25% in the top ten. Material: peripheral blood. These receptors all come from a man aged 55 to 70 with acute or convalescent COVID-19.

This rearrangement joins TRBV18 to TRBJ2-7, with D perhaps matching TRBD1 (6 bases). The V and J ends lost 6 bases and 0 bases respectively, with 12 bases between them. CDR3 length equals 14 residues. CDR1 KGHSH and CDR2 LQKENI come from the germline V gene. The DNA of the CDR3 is TGTGCCAGCTCCCTATGGGACAACTCCTACGAGCAGTACTTC. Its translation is CASSLWDNSYEQYF. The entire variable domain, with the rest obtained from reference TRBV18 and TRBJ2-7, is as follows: NAGVMQNPRHLVRRRGQEARLRCSPMKGHSHVYWYRQLPEEGLKFMVYLQKENIIDESGMPKERFSAEFPKEGPSILRIQQVVRGDSAAYFCASSLWDNSYEQYFGPGTRLTVT.

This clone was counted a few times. CDR3 sequence reads: CASSPSPASNGETQYF. The DNA of the CDR3 is TGTGCCAGCAGTCCTAGCCCGGCATCTAACGGGGAGACCCAGTACTTC. The J gene is TRBJ2-5, the V gene TRBV7-9; TRBD2 is a possible D gene (5 bases). The CDR3 totals 16 residues. V was shortened by 6 bases and J by 5 bases, with 22 bases between the two germline ends. Germline-derived CDR1 and CDR2 are SEHNR and FQNEAQ (reference sequence). Full variable domain (outside the CDR3, taken from reference TRBV7-9 and TRBJ2-5): DTGVSQNPRHKITKRGQNVTFRCDPISEHNRLYWYRQTLGQGPEFLTYFQNEAQLEKSRLLSDRFSAERPKGSFSTLEIQRTEQGDSAMYLCASSPSPASNGETQYFGPGTRLLVL.

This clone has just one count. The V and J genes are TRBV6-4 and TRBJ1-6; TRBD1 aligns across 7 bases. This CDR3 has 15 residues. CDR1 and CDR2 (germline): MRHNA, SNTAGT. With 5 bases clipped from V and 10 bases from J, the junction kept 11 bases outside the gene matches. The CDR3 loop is CASSLNRDSMSPLHF. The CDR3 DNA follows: TGTGCCAGCAGTTTGAACCGGGACAGTATGTCACCCCTCCACTTT.

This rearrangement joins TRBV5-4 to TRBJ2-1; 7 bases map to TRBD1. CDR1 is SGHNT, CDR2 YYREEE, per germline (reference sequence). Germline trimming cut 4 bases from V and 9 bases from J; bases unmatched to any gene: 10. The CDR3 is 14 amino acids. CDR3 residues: CASSLLGQTLEQFF. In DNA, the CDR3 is TGTGCCAGCAGCCTACTGGGACAGACCCTTGAGCAGTTCTTC.

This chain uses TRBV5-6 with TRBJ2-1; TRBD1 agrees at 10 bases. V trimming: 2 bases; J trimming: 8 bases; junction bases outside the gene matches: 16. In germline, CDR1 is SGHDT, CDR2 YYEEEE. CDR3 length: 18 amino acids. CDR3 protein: CASSFRLWGTGVRDEQFF. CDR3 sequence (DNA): TGTGCCAGCAGCTTTCGCCTTTGGGGGACAGGGGTTCGGGATGAGCAGTTCTTC.

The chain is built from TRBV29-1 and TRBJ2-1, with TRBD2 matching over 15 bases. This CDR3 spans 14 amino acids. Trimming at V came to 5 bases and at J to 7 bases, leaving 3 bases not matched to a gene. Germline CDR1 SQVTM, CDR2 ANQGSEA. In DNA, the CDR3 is TGCAGCGTTTCCGGGACTAGCGGGAGGAATGAGCAGTTCTTC. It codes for CSVSGTSGRNEQFF.

The CDR3: CASSLVGQGEQPQHF. In nucleotides, the CDR3 is TGTGCCAGCAGCTTAGTGGGACAGGGAGAACAGCCCCAGCATTTT. V usage is TRBV7-2 and J usage is TRBJ1-5; 9 nucleotides agree with TRBD1. The germline gives CDR1 SGHTA, CDR2 FQGNSA. This CDR3 region has 15 residues. V was clipped by 1 base and J by 7 bases; unmatched bases: 5.

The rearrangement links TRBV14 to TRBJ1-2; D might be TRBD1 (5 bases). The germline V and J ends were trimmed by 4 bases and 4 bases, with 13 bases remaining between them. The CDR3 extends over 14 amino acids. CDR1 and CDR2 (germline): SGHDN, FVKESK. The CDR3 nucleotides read TGTGCCAGCAGCCCCGGGGGTACCATCTATGGCTACACCTTC. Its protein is CASSPGGTIYGYTF. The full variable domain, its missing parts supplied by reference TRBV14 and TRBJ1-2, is EAGVTQFPSHSVIEKGQTVTLRCDPISGHDNLYWYRRVMGKEIKFLLHFVKESKQDESGMPNNRFLAERTGGTYSTLKVQPAELEDSGVYFCASSPGGTIYGYTFGSGTRLTVV.

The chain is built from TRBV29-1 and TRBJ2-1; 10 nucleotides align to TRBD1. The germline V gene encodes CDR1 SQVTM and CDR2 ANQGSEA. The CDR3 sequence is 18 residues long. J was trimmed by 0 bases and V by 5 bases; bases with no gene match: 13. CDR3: CSVPRRDRGGGSYNEQFF. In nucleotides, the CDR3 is TGCAGCGTTCCAAGGCGGGACAGGGGAGGGGGCTCCTACAATGAGCAGTTCTTC.

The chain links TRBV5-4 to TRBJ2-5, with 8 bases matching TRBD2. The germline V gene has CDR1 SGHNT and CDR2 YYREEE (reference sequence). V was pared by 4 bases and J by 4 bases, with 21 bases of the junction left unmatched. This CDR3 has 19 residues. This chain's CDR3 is CASSAGGSGSPSVRETQYF. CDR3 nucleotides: TGTGCCAGCAGCGCCGGAGGGAGCGGGAGCCCGAGTGTGAGAGAGACCCAGTACTTC.

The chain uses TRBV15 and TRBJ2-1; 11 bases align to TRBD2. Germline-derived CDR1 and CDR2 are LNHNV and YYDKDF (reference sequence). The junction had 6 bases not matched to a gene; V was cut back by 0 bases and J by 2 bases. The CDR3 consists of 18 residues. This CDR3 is CATSRDSSGRVTYNEQFF. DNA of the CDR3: TGTGCCACCAGCAGAGATAGTAGCGGGAGGGTCACCTACAATGAGCAGTTCTTC.

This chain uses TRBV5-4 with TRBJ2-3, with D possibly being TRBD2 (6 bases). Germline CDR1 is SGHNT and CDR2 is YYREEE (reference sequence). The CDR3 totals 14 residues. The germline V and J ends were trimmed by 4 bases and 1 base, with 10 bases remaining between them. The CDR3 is CASSPGTRTDTQYF. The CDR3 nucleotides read TGTGCCAGCAGCCCGGGGACTCGCACAGATACGCAGTATTTT. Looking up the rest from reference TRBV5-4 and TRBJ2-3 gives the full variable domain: ETGVTQSPTHLIKTRGQQVTLRCSSQSGHNTVSWYQQALGQGPQFIFQYYREEENGRGNFPPRFSGLQFPNYSSELNVNALELDDSALYLCASSPGTRTDTQYFGPGTRLTVL.

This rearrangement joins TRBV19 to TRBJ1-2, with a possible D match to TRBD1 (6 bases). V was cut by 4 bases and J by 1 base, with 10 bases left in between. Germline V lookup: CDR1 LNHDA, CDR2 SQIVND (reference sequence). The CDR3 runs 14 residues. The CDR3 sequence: CASSRGHLNYGYTF. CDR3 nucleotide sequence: TGTGCCAGTAGTAGGGGACATCTTAACTATGGCTACACCTTC.

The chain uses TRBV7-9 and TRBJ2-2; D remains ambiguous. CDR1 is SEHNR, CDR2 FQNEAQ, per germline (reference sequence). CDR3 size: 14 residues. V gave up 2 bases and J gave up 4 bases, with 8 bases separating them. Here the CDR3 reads CASSLKDITGELFF. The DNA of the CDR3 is TGTGCCAGCAGCTTAAAAGACATCACCGGGGAGCTGTTTTTT.

CDR3 DNA sequence: TGTGCCAGCACTCCTGGACAGGGGGAAGGTGGCTACACCTTC. Its protein product is CASTPGQGEGGYTF. This chain uses TRBV25-1 with TRBJ1-2, with 10 nucleotides matching TRBD1. The CDR3 spans 14 residues. The germline V gene has CDR1 MGHDK and CDR2 SYGVNS. V was clipped by 7 bases and J by 7 bases; unmatched bases: 9.

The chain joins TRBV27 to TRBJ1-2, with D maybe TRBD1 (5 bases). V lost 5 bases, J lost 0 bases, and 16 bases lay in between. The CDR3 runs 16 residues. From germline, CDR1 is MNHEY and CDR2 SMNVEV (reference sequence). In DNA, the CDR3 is TGTGCCAGCAGTCCTCCCCCAGGGCCAGCTAACTATGGCTACACCTTC. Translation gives CASSPPPGPANYGYTF.

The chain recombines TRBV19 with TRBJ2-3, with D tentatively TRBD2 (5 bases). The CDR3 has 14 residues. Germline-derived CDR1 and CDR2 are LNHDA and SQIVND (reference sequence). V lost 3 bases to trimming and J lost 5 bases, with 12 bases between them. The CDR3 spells CASSMGREGDTQYF. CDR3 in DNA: TGTGCCAGTAGTATGGGCAGAGAGGGAGATACGCAGTATTTT.

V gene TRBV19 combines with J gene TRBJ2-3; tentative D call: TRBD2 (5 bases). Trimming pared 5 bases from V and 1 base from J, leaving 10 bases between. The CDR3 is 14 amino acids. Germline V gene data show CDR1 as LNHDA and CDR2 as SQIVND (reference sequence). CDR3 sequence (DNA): TGTGCCAGTAGTGGCGGGCTTGGCACAGATACGCAGTATTTT. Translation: CASSGGLGTDTQYF. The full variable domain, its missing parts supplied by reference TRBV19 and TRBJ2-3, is DGGITQSPKYLFRKEGQNVTLSCEQNLNHDAMYWYRQDPGQGLRLIYYSQIVNDFQKGDIAEGYSVSREKKESFPLTVTSAQKNPTAFYLCASSGGLGTDTQYFGPGTRLTVL.

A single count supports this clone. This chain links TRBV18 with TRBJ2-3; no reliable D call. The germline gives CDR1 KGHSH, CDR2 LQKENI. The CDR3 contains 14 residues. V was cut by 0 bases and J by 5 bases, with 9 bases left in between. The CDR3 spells CASSPPSQKDTQYF. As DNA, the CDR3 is TGTGCCAGCTCACCACCATCGCAGAAAGATACGCAGTATTTT.

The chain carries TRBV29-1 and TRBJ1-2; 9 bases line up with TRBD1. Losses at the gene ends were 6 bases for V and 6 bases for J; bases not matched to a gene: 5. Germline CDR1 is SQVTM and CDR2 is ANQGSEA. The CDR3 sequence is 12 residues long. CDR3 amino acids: CSVEDRGHGYTF. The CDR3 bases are TGCAGCGTGGAGGACAGGGGTCATGGCTACACCTTC.

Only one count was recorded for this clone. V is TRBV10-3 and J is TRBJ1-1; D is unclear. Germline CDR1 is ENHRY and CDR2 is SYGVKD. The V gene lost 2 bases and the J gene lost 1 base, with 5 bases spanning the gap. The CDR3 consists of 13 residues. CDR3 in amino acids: CAISEMRNTEAFF. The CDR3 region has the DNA TGTGCCATCAGTGAGATGAGGAACACTGAAGCTTTCTTT.

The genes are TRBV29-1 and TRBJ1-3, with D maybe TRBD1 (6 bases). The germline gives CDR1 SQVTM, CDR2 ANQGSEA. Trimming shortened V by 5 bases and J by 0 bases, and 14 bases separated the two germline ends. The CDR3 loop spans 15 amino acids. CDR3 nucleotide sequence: TGCAGCGTTCGCGAGACAGGAGTCTCTGGAAACACCATATATTTT. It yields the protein CSVRETGVSGNTIYF.

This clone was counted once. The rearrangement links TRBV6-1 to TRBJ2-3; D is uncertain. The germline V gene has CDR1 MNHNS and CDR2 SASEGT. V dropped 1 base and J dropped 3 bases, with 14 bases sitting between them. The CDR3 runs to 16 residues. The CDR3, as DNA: TGTGCCAGCAGTGAAGGCCTGGGCTTTAGGACAGATACGCAGTATTTT. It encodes CASSEGLGFRTDTQYF.

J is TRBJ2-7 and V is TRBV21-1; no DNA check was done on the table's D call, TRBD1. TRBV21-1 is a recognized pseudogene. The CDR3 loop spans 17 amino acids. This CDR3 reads CASRTLAVTGEGYEQYF. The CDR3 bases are TGTGCCAGCAGGACTTTGGCAGTTACAGGGGAAGGCTACGAGCAGTACTTC.

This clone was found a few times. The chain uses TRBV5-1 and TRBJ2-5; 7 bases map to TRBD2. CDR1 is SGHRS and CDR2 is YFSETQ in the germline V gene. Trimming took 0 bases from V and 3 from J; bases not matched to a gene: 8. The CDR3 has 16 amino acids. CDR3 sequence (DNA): TGCGCCAGCAGCTTGGCAGTAGGGCTAGCGGAAGAGACCCAGTACTTC. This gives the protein CASSLAVGLAEETQYF.

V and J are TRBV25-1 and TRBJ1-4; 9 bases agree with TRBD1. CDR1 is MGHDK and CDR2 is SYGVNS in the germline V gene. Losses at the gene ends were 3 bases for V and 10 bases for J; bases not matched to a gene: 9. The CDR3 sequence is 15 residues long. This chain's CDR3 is CASSDPMGQGGKLFF. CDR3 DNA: TGTGCCAGCAGTGACCCCATGGGACAGGGCGGAAAACTGTTTTTT.

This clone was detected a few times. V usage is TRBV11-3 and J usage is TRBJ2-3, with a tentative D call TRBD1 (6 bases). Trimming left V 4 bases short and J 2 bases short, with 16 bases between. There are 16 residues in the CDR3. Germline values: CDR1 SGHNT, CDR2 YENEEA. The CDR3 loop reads CASSSPVGALTDTQYF. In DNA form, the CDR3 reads TGTGCCAGCAGCTCTCCCGTGGGGGCCCTCACAGATACGCAGTATTTT.